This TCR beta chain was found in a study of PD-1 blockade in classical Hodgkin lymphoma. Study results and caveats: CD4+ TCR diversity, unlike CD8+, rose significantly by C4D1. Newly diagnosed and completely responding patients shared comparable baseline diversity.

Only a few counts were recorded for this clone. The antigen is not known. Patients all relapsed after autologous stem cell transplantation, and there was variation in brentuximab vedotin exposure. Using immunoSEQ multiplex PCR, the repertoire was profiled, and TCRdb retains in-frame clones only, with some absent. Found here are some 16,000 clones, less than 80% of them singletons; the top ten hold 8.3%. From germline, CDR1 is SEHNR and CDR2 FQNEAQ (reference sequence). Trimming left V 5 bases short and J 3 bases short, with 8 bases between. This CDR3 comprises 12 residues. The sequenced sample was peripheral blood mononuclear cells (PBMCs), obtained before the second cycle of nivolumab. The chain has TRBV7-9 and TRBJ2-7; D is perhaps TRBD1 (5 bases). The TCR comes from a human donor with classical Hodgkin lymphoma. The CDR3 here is CASSTDSYEQYF. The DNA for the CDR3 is TGTGCCAGCAGCACCGACAGCTACGAGCAGTACTTC.